This TCR beta chain derives from a study of a mutant IDH1 vaccine in newly diagnosed glioma. At the level of the study: Commencement of vaccination occurred 4-6 weeks following radiotherapy alone, or concurrently with temozolomide cycles. Those enrolled had earlier been treated with radiotherapy, temozolomide, or both, mostly both.

A remark on this clone: Its antigen remains unidentified.

TCRdb's copy holds only in-frame clones and misses some; the assay was immunoSEQ multiplex PCR. The top ten hold approximately 4.3% of the sample, which has about 65,000 clones, approximately 81% seen once. The time point denotes: week 23, last vaccination. Each dose delivered 300 ug of mutant IDH1 20-mer peptide subcutaneously with imiquimod. Patients carried new grade 3 or 4 IDH1-mutant astrocytomas lacking nuclear ATRX. V dropped 6 bases and J dropped 2 bases, with 7 bases sitting between them. The CDR3 is 11 residues long. Germline CDR1 reads DFQATT; CDR2 reads SNEGSKA (reference sequence). The chain joins TRBV20-1 to TRBJ1-1; D remains ambiguous. The sample here was PBMCs, taken from a glioma patient whose treatment included an IDH1 peptide vaccine. This receptor was identified in a man aged 25 to 45 with glioma. The CDR3 nucleotides are TGCAGTGCGGCAGTTAACACTGAAGCTTTCTTT. Protein sequence: CSAAVNTEAFF.